The 5 T cell receptor beta chains below come from one sample, sequenced in a study of a mutant IDH1 vaccine in newly diagnosed glioma. TCRdb keeps only in-frame clones here, not all; method: immunoSEQ multiplex PCR. The table shows about 98,000 clones, with 70% to 90% occurring only once. This sample's time point: baseline, week 1 (first vaccination visit). The treatment: pre-vaccination baseline after standard-of-care therapy. The starting material was PBMCs, obtained from a glioma patient treated with radiotherapy, temozolomide or both. These TCRs come from a woman aged 50 to 65 with glioma.

This chain uses TRBV5-1 with TRBJ2-1, with a weak D call TRBD2 (6 bases). V shed 2 bases and J shed 3 bases, with 9 bases lying between them. This CDR3 comprises 14 residues. Per the germline V gene, CDR1 is SGHRS and CDR2 is YFSETQ. The CDR3 DNA sequence: TGCGCCAGCAGCTTTGGAGGGGACTACAATGAGCAGTTCTTC. Residues: CASSFGGDYNEQFF.

The genes are TRBV5-1 and TRBJ2-5, with D perhaps TRBD1 or TRBD2 (5 bases each). V lost 0 bases and J lost 4, with 13 bases in between. The V gene's germline CDR1 is SGHRS and CDR2 YFSETQ. This CDR3 region has 15 residues. CDR3 sequence (DNA): TGCGCCAGCAGCTTGGGGGGCGCCCGGGGAGAGACCCAGTACTTC. Encoded protein: CASSLGGARGETQYF.

The gene calls are TRBV5-5 and TRBJ2-3, with D unclear. The germline V gene encodes CDR1 SGHKS and CDR2 YYEKEE (reference sequence). The CDR3 has 13 residues. V dropped 3 bases and J dropped 9 bases, with 14 bases sitting between them. The CDR3 bases are TGTGCCAGCAGCTCATTACTTGGGAACACGCAGTATTTT. Translation gives CASSSLLGNTQYF.

This chain connects TRBV7-3 to TRBJ2-1; the D is unclear. Germline V gene sequence: CDR1 SGHTA, CDR2 FQGTGA. Trimming removed 5 bases at V and 2 bases at J, with 7 bases between. This CDR3 contains 13 residues. The CDR3 DNA reads TGTGCCAGCAGCCGGAGTCCCTACAATGAGCAGTTCTTC. It codes for CASSRSPYNEQFF.

The chain recombines TRBV28 with TRBJ1-2; D gene uncertain. The germline V and J ends were trimmed by 4 bases and 0 bases, with 9 bases remaining between them. Germline-derived CDR1 and CDR2 are MDHEN and SYDVKM. CDR3 length equals 14 residues. CDR3 DNA: TGTGCCAGCAGTTCATTATTTCCTAACTATGGCTACACCTTC. Translation gives CASSSLFPNYGYTF.